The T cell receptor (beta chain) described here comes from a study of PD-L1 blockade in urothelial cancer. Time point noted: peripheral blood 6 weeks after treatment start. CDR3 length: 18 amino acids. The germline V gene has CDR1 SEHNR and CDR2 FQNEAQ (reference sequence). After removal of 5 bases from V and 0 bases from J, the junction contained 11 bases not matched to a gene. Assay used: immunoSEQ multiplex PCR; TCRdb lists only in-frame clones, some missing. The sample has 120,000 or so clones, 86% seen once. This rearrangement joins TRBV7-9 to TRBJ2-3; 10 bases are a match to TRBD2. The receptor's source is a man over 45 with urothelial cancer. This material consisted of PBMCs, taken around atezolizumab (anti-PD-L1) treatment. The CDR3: CASSPQRLAGASTDTQYF. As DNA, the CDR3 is TGTGCCAGCAGCCCTCAGCGGCTAGCGGGGGCTAGCACAGATACGCAGTATTTT.